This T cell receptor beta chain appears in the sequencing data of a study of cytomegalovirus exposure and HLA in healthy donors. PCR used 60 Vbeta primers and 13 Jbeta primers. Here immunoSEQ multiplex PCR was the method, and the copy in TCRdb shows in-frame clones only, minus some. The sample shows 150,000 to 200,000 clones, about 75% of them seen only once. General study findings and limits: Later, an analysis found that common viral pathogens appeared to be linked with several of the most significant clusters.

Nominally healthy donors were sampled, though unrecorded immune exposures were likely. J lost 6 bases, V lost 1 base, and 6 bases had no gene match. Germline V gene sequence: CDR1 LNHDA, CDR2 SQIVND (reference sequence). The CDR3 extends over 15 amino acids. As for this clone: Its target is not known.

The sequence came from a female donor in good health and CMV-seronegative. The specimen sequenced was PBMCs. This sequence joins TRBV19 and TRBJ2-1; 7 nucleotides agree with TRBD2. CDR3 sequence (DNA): TGTGCCAGTAGTATAGGGCTAGCGGTCCTCAATGAGCAGTTCTTC. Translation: CASSIGLAVLNEQFF. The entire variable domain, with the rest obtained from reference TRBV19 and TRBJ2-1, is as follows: DGGITQSPKYLFRKEGQNVTLSCEQNLNHDAMYWYRQDPGQGLRLIYYSQIVNDFQKGDIAEGYSVSREKKESFPLTVTSAQKNPTAFYLCASSIGLAVLNEQFFGPGTRLTVL.